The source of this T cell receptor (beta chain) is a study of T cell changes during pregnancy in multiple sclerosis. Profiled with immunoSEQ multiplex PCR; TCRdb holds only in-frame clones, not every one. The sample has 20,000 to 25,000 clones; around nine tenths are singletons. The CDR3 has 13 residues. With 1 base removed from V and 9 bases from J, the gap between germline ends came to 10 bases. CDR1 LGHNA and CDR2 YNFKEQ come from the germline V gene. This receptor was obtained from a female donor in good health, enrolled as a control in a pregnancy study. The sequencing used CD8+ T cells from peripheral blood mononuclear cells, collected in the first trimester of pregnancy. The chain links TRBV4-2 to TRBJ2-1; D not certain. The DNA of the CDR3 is TGTGCCAGCAGCCAAGTTGTCGGCGGTGAGCAGTTCTTC. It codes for CASSQVVGGEQFF.